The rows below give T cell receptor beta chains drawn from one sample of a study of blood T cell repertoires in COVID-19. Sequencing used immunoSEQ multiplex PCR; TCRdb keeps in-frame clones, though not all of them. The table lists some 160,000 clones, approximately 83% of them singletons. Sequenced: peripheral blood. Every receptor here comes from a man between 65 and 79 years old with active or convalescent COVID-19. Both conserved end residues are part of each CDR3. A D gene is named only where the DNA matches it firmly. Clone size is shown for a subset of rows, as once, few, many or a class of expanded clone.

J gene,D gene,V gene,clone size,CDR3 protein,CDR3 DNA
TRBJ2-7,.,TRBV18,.,CASSPPVTENLQRVQYF,TGTGCCAGCTCACCACCTGTGACAGAAAATTTACAAAGAGTGCAGTACTTC
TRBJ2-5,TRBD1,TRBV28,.,CASSLNWGQGVQETQYF,TGTGCCAGCAGTTTAAACTGGGGACAGGGGGTCCAAGAGACCCAGTACTTC
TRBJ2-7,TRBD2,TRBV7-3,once,CASSPGRSPYEQYF,TGTGCCAGCAGCCCCGGGAGGTCTCCCTACGAGCAGTACTTC
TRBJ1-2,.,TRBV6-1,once,CASSDPGVPPYGYTF,TGTGCCAGCAGTGACCCAGGGGTCCCACCCTATGGCTACACCTTC
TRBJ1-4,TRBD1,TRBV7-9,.,CASSQPQGAPFNEKLFF,TGTGCCAGCAGCCAACCCCAGGGGGCCCCTTTTAATGAAAAACTGTTTTTT
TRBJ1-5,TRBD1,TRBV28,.,CASRFGTGGRPQHF,TGTGCCAGCAGGTTCGGGACAGGGGGGAGGCCCCAGCATTTT
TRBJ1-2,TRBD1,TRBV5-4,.,CASSEPTGINYGYTF,TGTGCCAGCAGCGAGCCGACAGGGATTAACTATGGCTACACCTTC
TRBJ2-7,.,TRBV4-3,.,CASSQRSSRGGGVSYEQYF,TGCGCCAGCAGCCAACGGTCATCAAGGGGGGGCGGAGTGTCCTACGAGCAGTACTTC
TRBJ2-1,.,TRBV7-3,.,CASSQGGYNEQFF,TGTGCCAGCTCCCAGGGGGGATACAATGAGCAGTTCTTC
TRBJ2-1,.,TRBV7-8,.,CASSERERSSYNEQFF,TGTGCCAGCAGCGAGAGGGAGCGGAGCTCCTACAATGAGCAGTTCTTC
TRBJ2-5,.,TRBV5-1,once,CASTGHGNQETQYF,TGCGCCAGTACGGGACACGGTAACCAAGAGACCCAGTACTTC
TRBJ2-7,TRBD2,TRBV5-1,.,CASSQGLAGVYYEQYF,TGCGCCAGCAGCCAGGGACTAGCGGGAGTGTACTACGAGCAGTACTTC
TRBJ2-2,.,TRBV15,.,CATSRGLTLTGELFF,TGTGCCACCAGCAGAGGACTTACGCTCACCGGGGAGCTGTTTTTT
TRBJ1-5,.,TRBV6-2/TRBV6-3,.,CASSLGAVSNQPQHF,TGTGCCAGCAGCCTGGGGGCGGTTAGCAATCAGCCCCAGCATTTT
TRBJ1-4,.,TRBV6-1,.,CASSFRATNEKLFF,TGTGCCAGCAGTTTCAGGGCAACTAATGAAAAACTGTTTTTT
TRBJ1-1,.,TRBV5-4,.,CASSRTSGVNTEAFF,TGTGCCAGCAGTCGTACGTCGGGGGTGAACACTGAAGCTTTCTTT
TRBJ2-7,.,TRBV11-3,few,CASSFDRDSEQYF,TGTGCCAGCAGCTTTGACAGGGACTCCGAGCAGTACTTC
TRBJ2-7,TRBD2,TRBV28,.,CASTLAGYEQYF,TGTGCCAGCACCCTAGCGGGCTACGAGCAGTACTTC
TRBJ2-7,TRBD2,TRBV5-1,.,CASSLLRAGGRDEQYF,TGCGCCAGCAGCTTGTTAAGGGCGGGAGGGCGCGACGAGCAGTACTTC
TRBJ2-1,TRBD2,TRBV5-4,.,CASSSGRSGRDNEQFF,TGTGCCAGCAGCTCTGGCCGCAGCGGGAGAGACAATGAGCAGTTCTTC
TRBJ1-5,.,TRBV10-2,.,CASRGGVIQPQHF,TGCGCCAGCAGGGGAGGGGTAATCCAGCCCCAGCATTTT
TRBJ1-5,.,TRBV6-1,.,CASSEQGNQPQHF,TGTGCCAGCAGTGAGCAGGGAAATCAGCCCCAGCATTTT
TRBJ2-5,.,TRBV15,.,CATSRSRQETQYF,TGTGCCACCAGCCGGAGCAGACAAGAGACCCAGTACTTC
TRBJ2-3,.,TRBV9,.,CASSVGRGNSLSTDTQYF,TGTGCCAGCAGCGTTGGCAGGGGCAATAGCCTTAGCACAGATACGCAGTATTTT
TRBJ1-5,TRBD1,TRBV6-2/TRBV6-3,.,CASSSGTVSNQPQHF,TGTGCCAGCAGTTCCGGGACAGTTAGCAATCAGCCCCAGCATTTT
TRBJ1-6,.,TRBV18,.,CASSPGEGLPLGNNSPLHF,TGTGCCAGCTCACCAGGAGAGGGACTCCCCTTGGGGAATAATTCACCCCTCCACTTT
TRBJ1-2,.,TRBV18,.,CASSPVKLNYGYTF,TGTGCCAGCTCACCAGTGAAGCTTAACTATGGCTACACCTTC
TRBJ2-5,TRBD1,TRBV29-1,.,CSVELRDRQETQYF,TGCAGCGTTGAGTTACGGGACAGACAAGAGACCCAGTACTTC
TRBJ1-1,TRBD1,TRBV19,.,CASRVTGVVEAFF,TGTGCCAGTAGAGTGACAGGGGTGGTTGAAGCTTTCTTT
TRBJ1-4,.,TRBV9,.,CASSPGMGNEKLFF,TGTGCCAGCAGCCCGGGAATGGGAAATGAAAAACTGTTTTTT
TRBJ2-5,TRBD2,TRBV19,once,CASSPSSGDQETQYF,TGTGCCAGTAGTCCCTCTAGCGGGGATCAAGAGACCCAGTACTTC
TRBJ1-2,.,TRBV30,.,CAWSGFGYTF,TGTGCCTGGTCCGGTTTTGGCTACACCTTC
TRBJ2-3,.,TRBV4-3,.,CASSLTRGPRRGTDTQYF,TGCGCCAGCAGCCTTACGAGAGGCCCTAGACGGGGCACAGATACGCAGTATTTT
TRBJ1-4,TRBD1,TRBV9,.,CASSVLQGGIEKLFF,TGTGCCAGCAGCGTTTTACAGGGGGGGATTGAAAAACTGTTTTTT
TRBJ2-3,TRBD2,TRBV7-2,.,CASSSRLAGGLYVDTQYF,TGTGCCAGCAGCTCCCGACTAGCGGGAGGGCTATATGTAGATACGCAGTATTTT
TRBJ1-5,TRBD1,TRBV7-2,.,CASRGQVNQPQHF,TGTGCCAGCCGAGGACAGGTTAATCAGCCCCAGCATTTT
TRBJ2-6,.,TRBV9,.,CASSVASLGANVLTF,TGTGCCAGCAGCGTCGCCAGTCTTGGGGCCAACGTCCTGACTTTC
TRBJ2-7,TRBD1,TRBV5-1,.,CASSSTTGGHEQYF,TGCGCCAGCAGTTCTACGACAGGGGGCCACGAGCAGTACTTC
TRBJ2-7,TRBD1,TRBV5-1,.,CASSLALDRTYEQYF,TGCGCCAGCAGCTTGGCTTTGGACAGGACCTACGAGCAGTACTTC
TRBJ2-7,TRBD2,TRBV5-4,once,CASSLSAGLSYEQYF,TGTGCCAGCAGCTTATCAGCGGGACTTTCCTACGAGCAGTACTTC
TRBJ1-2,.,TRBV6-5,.,CASSPGSPNYGYTF,TGTGCCAGCAGTCCAGGGTCCCCCAACTATGGCTACACCTTC
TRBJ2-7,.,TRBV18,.,CASSLDRSSYEQYF,TGTGCCAGCTCACTTGACCGGAGCTCCTACGAGCAGTACTTC
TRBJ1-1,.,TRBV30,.,CAWRGGFMNTEAFF,TGTGCCTGGAGGGGGGGGTTCATGAACACTGAAGCTTTCTTT
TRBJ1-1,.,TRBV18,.,CASSPRQAKNTEAFF,TGTGCCAGCTCACCAAGACAGGCTAAGAACACTGAAGCTTTCTTT
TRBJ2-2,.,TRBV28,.,CASSPSRRDTGELFF,TGTGCCAGCAGTCCAAGCCGACGGGACACCGGGGAGCTGTTTTTT
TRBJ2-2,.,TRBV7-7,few,CASSLVAGPGTGELFF,TGTGCCAGCAGCTTAGTCGCGGGGCCGGGCACCGGGGAGCTGTTTTTT
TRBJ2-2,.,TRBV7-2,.,CASSAIGNTGELFF,TGTGCCAGCAGCGCCATCGGGAACACCGGGGAGCTGTTTTTT
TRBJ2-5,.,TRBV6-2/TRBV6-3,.,CASSIQLRQETQYF,TGTGCCAGCAGTATCCAGTTGAGGCAAGAGACCCAGTACTTC
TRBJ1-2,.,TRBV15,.,CATSSGDRLGYTF,TGTGCCACCAGCTCCGGTGACAGGCTTGGCTACACCTTC
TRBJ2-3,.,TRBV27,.,CASTSHNTDTQYF,TGTGCCAGCACCAGTCATAACACAGATACGCAGTATTTT
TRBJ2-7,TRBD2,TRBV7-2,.,CASSEQRGPYEQYF,TGTGCCAGCAGCGAACAGCGGGGGCCATACGAGCAGTACTTC
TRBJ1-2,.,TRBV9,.,CASSVPTTGRRVF,TGTGCCAGCAGCGTTCCAACGACCGGACGGCGGGTATTC
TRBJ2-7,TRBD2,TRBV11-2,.,CASTSGRATYEQYF,TGTGCCAGTACTAGCGGGAGGGCCACCTACGAGCAGTACTTC
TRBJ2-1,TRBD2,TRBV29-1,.,CSVPGLAGVQVGEQFF,TGCAGCGTACCCGGACTAGCGGGAGTTCAGGTTGGTGAGCAGTTCTTC
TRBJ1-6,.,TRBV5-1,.,CASSLMTGGANSPLHF,TGCGCCAGCAGCTTGATGACAGGTGGGGCTAATTCACCCCTCCACTTT
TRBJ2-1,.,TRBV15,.,CATSSDRVPWQFF,TGTGCCACCAGCAGTGACAGAGTCCCCTGGCAGTTCTTC
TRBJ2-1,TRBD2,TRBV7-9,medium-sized,CASSLSLAGSYNEQFF,TGTGCCAGCAGCCTTTCACTAGCGGGGAGCTACAATGAGCAGTTCTTC
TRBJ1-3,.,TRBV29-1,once,CSVVGTPGSGNTIYF,TGCAGCGTTGTGGGCACACCAGGCTCTGGAAACACCATATATTTT